This is a list of T cell receptor beta chains from one sample in a study of shared clonotypes between healthy human individuals. Measured with immunoSEQ multiplex PCR; TCRdb has only the in-frame clones, and not every one. Of about 2.1 million clones listed, about 92% are singletons. The sample consisted of naive CD8+ T cells from PBMCs. The receptor source for this set is a man aged 18 to 30 in good health. Some clones in this sample may be carry-over from other donors' samples. CDR3s include the opening cysteine and the closing phenylalanine or tryptophan. A D gene is named only where the DNA matches it firmly. Size values are once, few and many counts, or a class for expanded clones, and some rows have none.

D | size | J | V | DNA | CDR3
NA | NA | TRBJ1-1 | TRBV5-1 | TGCGCCAGCAGAATACCCAAGATAGGCGATTTTTTGAACACTGAAGCTTTCTTT | CASRIPKIGDFLNTEAFF
TRBD1 | NA | TRBJ2-7 | TRBV10-2 | TGCGCCAGCAATCTCCCGACCCGACAGGGGACCTCCTACGAGCAGTACTTC | CASNLPTRQGTSYEQYF
TRBD1 | NA | TRBJ2-7 | TRBV18 | TGTGCCAGCTCACCACCGGACAGGGTGGGCCCCTACGAGCAGTACTTC | CASSPPDRVGPYEQYF
TRBD1 | few | TRBJ1-1 | TRBV7-9 | TGTGCCAGCAGCTTAGCGGGGCCAGGGGGGAACACTGAAGCTTTCTTT | CASSLAGPGGNTEAFF
TRBD2 | NA | TRBJ2-7 | TRBV19 | TGTGCCAGTACGACTAGCGGGCCCTCCTACGAGCAGTACTTC | CASTTSGPSYEQYF
TRBD1 | once | TRBJ1-1 | TRBV27 | TGTGCCAGCAGTTTATTACCGGGACAGGGGCCGAGAGGAGGTGGGTCGAACACTGAAGCTTTCTTT | CASSLLPGQGPRGGGSNTEAFF
NA | NA | TRBJ1-2 | TRBV7-8 | TGTGCCAGCAGCTTAGATTGGGGGAACTATGGCTACACCTTC | CASSLDWGNYGYTF
NA | NA | TRBJ2-7 | TRBV6-5 | TGTGCCAGCAGTGCTATAGAGTCCTACGAGCAGTACTTC | CASSAIESYEQYF
NA | NA | TRBJ2-7 | TRBV15 | TGTGCCACCAGCAGAGAATTCGGCGGGAACTACGAGCAGTACTTC | CATSREFGGNYEQYF
TRBD1 | NA | TRBJ2-7 | TRBV4-1 | TGCGCCAGCAGCCACCCGACAGGGAATATCTACGAGCAGTACTTC | CASSHPTGNIYEQYF
NA | NA | TRBJ2-1 | TRBV2 | TGTGCCAGCAGTGATGGACCTAGTTCCCCGCCCAAGGGTGAGCAGTTCTTC | CASSDGPSSPPKGEQFF
TRBD1 | NA | TRBJ1-2 | TRBV19 | TGTGCCAGTAGTTCGAAGGACAGGGGATACTATGGCTACACCTTC | CASSSKDRGYYGYTF
NA | NA | TRBJ1-1 | TRBV2 | TGTGCCAGCATTTGGAACACTGAAGCTTTCTTT | CASIWNTEAFF
NA | NA | TRBJ2-7 | TRBV6-5 | TGTGCCAGCGGAAGACAGGGGACTAAATCCTACGAGCAGTACTTC | CASGRQGTKSYEQYF
TRBD2 | NA | TRBJ2-5 | TRBV18 | TGTGCCAGCTCACCACAGGGACTAGCGGGCCAAGAGACCCAGTACTTC | CASSPQGLAGQETQYF
NA | once | TRBJ2-7 | TRBV19 | TGTGCCAGTAGTATAAAGAGTGGGGGCGCTCGGGAGCAGTACTTC | CASSIKSGGAREQYF
NA | NA | TRBJ2-2 | TRBV10-2 | TGCGCCAGCAGTGATCCCTATCCCGGGGAGCTGTTTTTT | CASSDPYPGELFF
NA | NA | TRBJ2-1 | TRBV6-5 | TGTGCCAGCTGGAGCAGCTCCTACAATGAGCAGTTCTTC | CASWSSSYNEQFF
NA | NA | TRBJ1-5 | TRBV19 | TGTGCCAGTAGTATAGGTCCTTTTGGGATAACTCAGCCCCAGCATTTT | CASSIGPFGITQPQHF
TRBD1 | NA | TRBJ1-5 | TRBV28 | TGTGCCAGCAGTTTTCCCGGACAGGATAGCAATCAGCCCCAGCATTTT | CASSFPGQDSNQPQHF
NA | NA | TRBJ2-5 | TRBV7-3 | TGTGCCAGCAGCTCAGCTATGGGAGAGACCCAGTACTTC | CASSSAMGETQYF
NA | NA | TRBJ2-1 | TRBV29-1 | TGCAGCGTTGAACGCGGCCGCTCCTACAATGAGCAGTTCTTC | CSVERGRSYNEQFF
NA | NA | TRBJ1-5 | TRBV19 | TGTGCCAGTAGTATTTTTTCGGGGTCATCCAATCAGCCCCAGCATTTT | CASSIFSGSSNQPQHF